This note documents a single T cell receptor beta chain sequence. This record comes from a study of blood T cell repertoires in COVID-19. Study as a whole: Samples representing acute and convalescent COVID-19 were sourced from the United States, Italy and Spain. Nucleic acid was either cDNA or gDNA, and it came from T cells, B-cell-depleted T cells, or PBMCs.

The CDR3 contains 14 residues. The ends lost 0 bases at V and 5 bases at J; junction bases unmatched: 2. Germline CDR1 reads SGHRS; CDR2 reads YFSETQ. Seattle patients were enrolled during active infection and followed longitudinally. Authors' analysis steps: Using reference gene primer amplification, nucleated cell counts were estimated. Repertoires were generated with immunoSEQ multiplex PCR, while TCRdb's copy carries only in-frame clones and drops some. That table furnishes V, J and clone size, whereas the DNA furnished D and trimming. Of about 300,000 clones listed, under 90% were seen once; the top ten hold approximately 2%.

This TCR derives from a young woman with COVID-19, enrolled during active disease. V usage is TRBV5-1 and J usage is TRBJ2-1; the match to TRBD2 covers 7 bases. The sequenced sample was peripheral blood. The CDR3 region is CASSLVLADNEQFF. The CDR3 DNA reads TGCGCCAGCAGCTTGGTTCTAGCGGACAATGAGCAGTTCTTC.